The 12 T cell receptor beta chains in this list originate from one sample, sequenced in a study of blood T cell repertoires in COVID-19. Sequenced by immunoSEQ multiplex PCR; TCRdb stores in-frame clones only, minus some. Here the sample spans 150,000 to 200,000 clones, 75% to 85% being singletons. Material: peripheral blood. The receptor set was obtained from a man in his fifties or sixties with acute or convalescent COVID-19.

This chain connects TRBV5-6 to TRBJ1-2; 10 positions agree with TRBD1. With V trimmed by 4 bases and J by 1 base, 13 bases remained unmatched. Germline values: CDR1 SGHDT, CDR2 YYEEEE. The length of the CDR3 is 18 residues. For the CDR3, the DNA is TGTGCCAGCAGCCCGAATTGGAGAGACAGGGGGCATAACTATGGCTACACCTTC. Translating gives CASSPNWRDRGHNYGYTF.

V is TRBV9 and J is TRBJ2-1; D is perhaps TRBD2 (5 bases). V lost 3 bases and J 0 bases, leaving 10 bases between the germline ends. Germline CDR1 reads SGDLS; CDR2 reads YYNGEE. The CDR3 runs to 15 residues. The chain's CDR3 is CASSALGSSYNEQFF. The CDR3 nucleotides read TGTGCCAGCAGCGCCCTGGGGAGCTCCTACAATGAGCAGTTCTTC.

The V call is TRBV6-5, the J call TRBJ1-1, with D hard to call. The CDR3 extends over 14 amino acids. CDR1 and CDR2 (germline): MNHEY, SVGAGI. V gave up 2 bases and J gave up 5 bases, with 12 bases separating them. The CDR3 nucleotides read TGTGCCAGCAGTTACGGAGGGCATCGGACTGAAGCTTTCTTT. Translating it yields CASSYGGHRTEAFF.

The V gene is TRBV7-9, the J gene TRBJ2-5; D is perhaps TRBD1 (6 bases). Germline V gene data show CDR1 as SEHNR and CDR2 as FQNEAQ (reference sequence). The CDR3 sequence is 17 residues long. Between the trimmed V and J ends, which lost 1 base and 4 bases, there was a span of 19 bases. CDR3: CASSLEYGRGSGETQYF. CDR3 coding DNA: TGTGCCAGCAGCTTAGAATATGGCAGGGGATCGGGAGAGACCCAGTACTTC.

This chain uses TRBV19 with TRBJ2-7; possible D gene TRBD2, 6 bases. V was clipped by 0 bases and J by 0 bases, with 9 bases between them. The CDR3 covers 15 residues. Germline V gene data show CDR1 as LNHDA and CDR2 as SQIVND (reference sequence). CDR3 amino acids: CASSIDGGGSYEQYF. The CDR3 bases are TGTGCCAGTAGTATAGACGGGGGAGGCTCCTACGAGCAGTACTTC.

V gene TRBV19 combines with J gene TRBJ1-2, with TRBD1 identical over 8 bases. Germline CDR1 is LNHDA and CDR2 is SQIVND (reference sequence). J lost 7 bases, V lost 3 bases, and 13 bases had no gene match. The CDR3 extends over 16 amino acids. DNA for the CDR3: TGTGCCAGTAGTATCTCCTCGTGGCAGGGGGCCGGTGGCTACACCTTC. Its protein product is CASSISSWQGAGGYTF.

The rearrangement uses TRBV29-1 and TRBJ1-5; TRBD1 aligns across 8 bases. The length of the CDR3 is 13 residues. CDR1 SQVTM and CDR2 ANQGSEA come from the germline V gene. V shed 4 bases, J shed 6 bases, and the junction held 5 bases outside the gene matches. CDR3 DNA sequence: TGCAGCGTTGCGGCAGGGGGCTCTCAGCCCCAGCATTTT. Protein sequence: CSVAAGGSQPQHF.

V usage is TRBV24-1 and J usage is TRBJ2-3; D gene ambiguous. Trimming took off 7 bases at V and 0 bases at J, with 10 bases between the two ends. The CDR3 is 14 amino acids. Germline V gene sequence: CDR1 KGHDR, CDR2 SFDVKD. DNA of the CDR3: TGTGCCACCAGCATGACAACTAGCACAGATACGCAGTATTTT. Translating it yields CATSMTTSTDTQYF.

This chain joins TRBV6-5 and TRBJ2-2; D is uncertain. Germline V lookup: CDR1 MNHEY, CDR2 SVGAGI. The V and J ends lost 6 bases and 4 bases respectively, with 3 bases between them. The CDR3 is made up of 11 amino acids. CDR3 sequence reads: CASRSTGELFF. The CDR3, as DNA: TGTGCCAGCAGGAGCACCGGGGAGCTGTTTTTT.

The chain links TRBV19 to TRBJ2-5; D is undetermined. V was cut by 7 bases and J by 5 bases, with 5 bases left in between. The CDR3 is 10 amino acids. Germline V gene lookup returns CDR1 LNHDA and CDR2 SQIVND (reference sequence). The CDR3 region has the DNA TGTGCCAGTAATCATGAGACCCAGTACTTC. Translation: CASNHETQYF.

The sample holds many counts of this clone. The CDR3 coding sequence is TGTGCCAGCTCTCCGGATGCGGATCAGCCCCAGCATTTT. This sequence encodes CASSPDADQPQHF. The rearrangement uses TRBV18 and TRBJ1-5; no definite D call. The CDR3 consists of 13 residues. V was shortened by 6 bases and J by 5 bases, with 11 bases between the two germline ends. The V gene's germline CDR1 is KGHSH and CDR2 LQKENI. Complete variable domain (other parts from reference TRBV18 and TRBJ1-5): NAGVMQNPRHLVRRRGQEARLRCSPMKGHSHVYWYRQLPEEGLKFMVYLQKENIIDESGMPKERFSAEFPKEGPSILRIQQVVRGDSAAYFCASSPDADQPQHFGDGTRLSIL.

The genes are TRBV6-5 and TRBJ1-1, with D possibly being TRBD1 (5 bases). Trimming removed 10 bases at V and 1 base at J, with 16 bases between. CDR3 length: 14 residues. Germline CDR1 reads MNHEY; CDR2 reads SVGAGI. This chain's CDR3 is CATLTWTPNTEAFF. The CDR3 DNA reads TGTGCCACCCTCACGTGGACACCGAACACTGAAGCTTTCTTT.